These 18 T cell receptor beta chains originate from one sample sequenced in a study of blood T cell repertoires in COVID-19. Sequenced by immunoSEQ multiplex PCR; TCRdb stores in-frame clones only, minus some. The data hold fewer than 350,000 clones, with about nine tenths observed a single time. Sequencing input: peripheral blood. The receptor set was obtained from a woman in her 30s with COVID-19, enrolled during active disease.

V usage is TRBV5-4 and J usage is TRBJ1-2, with 12 bases matching TRBD1. The CDR3 length is 17 residues. Germline values: CDR1 SGHNT, CDR2 YYREEE (reference sequence). V dropped 2 bases and J dropped 4; count of bases not matched to a gene: 9. The CDR3 region has the DNA TGTGCCAGCAGCTTTCGCGGAGGGACAGGGGGCCTCTATGGCTACACCTTC. Protein: CASSFRGGTGGLYGYTF.

The chain has TRBV5-8 and TRBJ1-1, with D possibly matching TRBD1 (5 bases). Per the germline V gene, CDR1 is SGHTS and CDR2 is YDEGEE. The CDR3 length is 12 residues. Trimming stripped 2 bases from V and 7 bases from J, with 9 bases between. This chain's CDR3 is CASSFRGGEAFF. The CDR3 bases are TGTGCCAGCAGCTTTAGGGGTGGTGAAGCTTTCTTT.

The chain employs TRBV3-1 (or the pseudogene TRBV3-2) and TRBJ2-3, with 7 bases fitting TRBD2. V shed 2 bases, J shed 10 bases, and the junction held 12 bases outside the gene matches. This CDR3 contains 15 residues. Germline CDR1 reads LGHDT; CDR2 reads YNNKEL (reference sequence). The CDR3 sequence: CASSQSSGPASAQYF. The DNA of the CDR3 is TGTGCCAGCAGCCAATCTAGCGGACCTGCTTCGGCGCAGTATTTT.

This sequence joins TRBV10-3 and TRBJ1-2; maybe TRBD1 (5 bases). The CDR3 is 13 amino acids. V lost 2 bases and J 7 bases, leaving 11 bases between the germline ends. The germline V gene encodes CDR1 ENHRY and CDR2 SYGVKD. CDR3 DNA sequence: TGTGCCATCAGTGAGATGGGGCTGGGTGGCTACACCTTC. Its translation is CAISEMGLGGYTF.

This sequence joins TRBV15 and TRBJ1-2; 11 bases align to TRBD1. This CDR3 has 17 amino acids. The ends lost 5 bases at V and 4 bases at J; junction bases unmatched: 12. The germline CDR1 and CDR2 sequences are LNHNV and YYDKDF (reference sequence). The CDR3 nucleotides read TGTGCCACCAGCCCTGGGGGACAGGGGGGTATCAGCTATGGCTACACCTTC. It specifies CATSPGGQGGISYGYTF.

This chain connects TRBV19 to TRBJ2-7; 8 bases line up with TRBD2. The CDR3 length is 15 residues. With 5 bases clipped from V and 6 bases from J, the junction kept 12 bases outside the gene matches. CDR1 is LNHDA and CDR2 is SQIVND in the germline V gene (reference sequence). In DNA, the CDR3 is TGTGCCAGTAGTCCCCCGGGACTAGGGAGGATCGAGCAGTACTTC. This gives the protein CASSPPGLGRIEQYF. The whole variable domain, filled in from reference TRBV19 and TRBJ2-7, reads DGGITQSPKYLFRKEGQNVTLSCEQNLNHDAMYWYRQDPGQGLRLIYYSQIVNDFQKGDIAEGYSVSREKKESFPLTVTSAQKNPTAFYLCASSPPGLGRIEQYFGPGTRLTVT.

V usage is TRBV19 and J usage is TRBJ1-5, with a weak D call TRBD1 (5 bases). The ends were cut back, 10 bases at V and 11 bases at J, with 9 bases in the middle. Germline CDR1 LNHDA, CDR2 SQIVND (reference sequence). The CDR3 is 9 amino acids. The CDR3, as DNA: TGTGCCACGGGGGGAGCCCAGCATTTT. It specifies CATGGAQHF.

V is TRBV6-5 and J is TRBJ1-2; a possible D gene is TRBD1 (5 bases). Trimming left V 0 bases short and J 4 bases short, with 12 bases between. This CDR3 region has 15 residues. Germline CDR1 reads MNHEY; CDR2 reads SVGAGI. Here the CDR3 reads CASSYSSSGAYGYTF. The CDR3 coding sequence is TGTGCCAGCAGTTACTCGAGTAGCGGGGCCTATGGCTACACCTTC.

V is TRBV12-3 or TRBV12-4 and J is TRBJ2-1; D perhaps matches TRBD2 (7 bases). V was clipped by 8 bases and J by 6 bases, with 14 bases between them. The CDR3 covers 13 residues. CDR3 loop: CASAGALPNEQFF. CDR3 bases: TGTGCCAGCGCGGGGGCCCTTCCCAATGAGCAGTTCTTC.

The chain joins TRBV5-4 to TRBJ2-3; D may be TRBD2 (7 bases). The CDR3 runs 15 residues. The V end lost 1 base, the J end lost 3 bases, and 12 bases lay between the germline ends. CDR1 and CDR2 (germline): SGHNT, YYREEE (reference sequence). CDR3 in DNA: TGTGCCAGCAGCTTGAGGGGGGGCTCGACAGATACGCAGTATTTT. Encoded protein: CASSLRGGSTDTQYF.

The chain carries TRBV7-9 and TRBJ1-6; the D is unclear. Germline V gene lookup returns CDR1 SEHNR and CDR2 FQNEAQ (reference sequence). Trimming took 1 base from V and 10 from J, leaving 5 bases between them. CDR3 length: 12 amino acids. CDR3 nucleotide sequence: TGTGCCAGCAGCTTAGTAGCGTCACCCCTCCACTTT. Protein sequence: CASSLVASPLHF.

CDR3 residues: CASTHRGTGGTSRSNQPQHF. In DNA form, the CDR3 reads TGTGCCAGTACCCATAGGGGAACAGGAGGGACCTCTAGGAGCAATCAGCCCCAGCATTTT. The rearrangement uses TRBV19 and TRBJ1-5, with D perhaps TRBD1 (5 bases). CDR3 length: 20 residues. Germline assignment: CDR1 LNHDA and CDR2 SQIVND (reference sequence). V lost 7 bases and J 1 base, leaving 29 bases between the germline ends.

This clone appeared a few times. The rearrangement uses TRBV5-5 and TRBJ1-2; TRBD1 aligns across 7 bases. The CDR3 sequence is 14 residues long. Looked up from germline, CDR1 is SGHKS and CDR2 is YYEKEE (reference sequence). With 0 bases clipped from V and 2 bases from J, the junction kept 1 base outside the gene matches. CDR3 nucleotides: TGTGCCAGCAGCTTGGAGGGGGCGAACTATGGCTACACCTTC. Translation gives CASSLEGANYGYTF.

V and J are TRBV6-6 and TRBJ2-5; TRBD2 matches at 8 bases. CDR3 length: 16 amino acids. The J segment lost 2 bases and the V segment lost 0 bases, leaving 5 bases of the junction unmatched. The V gene's germline CDR1 is MNHNY and CDR2 SVGAGI (reference sequence). CDR3 residues: CASSYSLRGAQETQYF. As DNA, the CDR3 is TGTGCCAGCAGTTACTCGTTGCGGGGGGCACAAGAGACCCAGTACTTC.

The rearrangement uses TRBV18 and TRBJ2-5; 9 bases align to TRBD2. This CDR3 spans 15 amino acids. From germline, CDR1 is KGHSH and CDR2 LQKENI. V dropped 3 bases and J dropped 4; count of bases not matched to a gene: 6. CDR3 sequence (DNA): TGTGCCAGCTCACCCCAAGCGGGGGGAGGAGAGACCCAGTACTTC. As protein: CASSPQAGGGETQYF.

The chain combines TRBV4-2 with TRBJ2-7; 10 bases line up with TRBD2. The J segment lost 9 bases and the V segment lost 0 bases, leaving 8 bases of the junction unmatched. From germline, CDR1 is LGHNA and CDR2 YNFKEQ. The CDR3 loop spans 15 amino acids. CDR3 loop: CASSQDISGGAWQYF. CDR3 coding DNA: TGTGCCAGCAGCCAAGATATCAGCGGGGGGGCCTGGCAGTACTTC.

The CDR3 bases are TGTGCCACCAGTTCCGGACAGGGAACCTACAATGAGCAGTTCTTC. Its translation is CATSSGQGTYNEQFF. V and J are TRBV15 and TRBJ2-1, with 8 bases lining up with TRBD1. The germline V gene has CDR1 LNHNV and CDR2 YYDKDF (reference sequence). The CDR3 loop spans 15 amino acids. The J segment lost 2 bases and the V segment lost 6 bases, leaving 6 bases of the junction unmatched. Variable domain in full (rest from reference TRBV15 and TRBJ2-1): DAMVIQNPRYQVTQFGKPVTLSCSQTLNHNVMYWYQQKSSQAPKLLFHYYDKDFNNEADTPDNFQSRRPNTSFCFLDIRSPGLGDTAMYLCATSSGQGTYNEQFFGPGTRLTVL.

This rearrangement joins TRBV11-3 to TRBJ2-4, with D possibly matching TRBD1 (6 bases). Germline CDR1 SGHNT, CDR2 YENEEA. V shed 3 bases and J shed 7 bases, with 28 bases lying between them. The CDR3 consists of 19 residues. Here the CDR3 reads CASSFYHTSGRTEMNIQYF. Written as DNA, the CDR3 is TGTGCCAGCAGCTTCTACCACACGTCTGGACGGACAGAGATGAACATTCAGTACTTC.